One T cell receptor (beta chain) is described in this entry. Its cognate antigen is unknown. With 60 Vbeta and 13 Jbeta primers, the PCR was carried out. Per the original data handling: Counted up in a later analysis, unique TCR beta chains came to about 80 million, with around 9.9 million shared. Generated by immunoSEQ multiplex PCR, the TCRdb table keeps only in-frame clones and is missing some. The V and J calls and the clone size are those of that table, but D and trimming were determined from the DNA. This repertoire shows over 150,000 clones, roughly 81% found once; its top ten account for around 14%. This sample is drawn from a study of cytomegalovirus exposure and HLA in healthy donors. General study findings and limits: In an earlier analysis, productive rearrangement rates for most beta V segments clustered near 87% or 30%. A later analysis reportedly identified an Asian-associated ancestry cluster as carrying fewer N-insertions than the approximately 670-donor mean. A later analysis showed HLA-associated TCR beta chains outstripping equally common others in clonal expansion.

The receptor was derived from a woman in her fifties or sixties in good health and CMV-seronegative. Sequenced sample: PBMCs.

CDR3 in DNA: TGTGCCAGCAGCTCGAGCCCTTCCAATGAGCAGTTCTTC. It encodes CASSSSPSNEQFF. The chain recombines TRBV5-4 with TRBJ2-1, with D uncertain. The CDR3 sequence is 13 residues long. With 3 bases removed from V and 6 bases from J, the gap between germline ends came to 10 bases. Germline V gives CDR1 SGHNT, CDR2 YYREEE (reference sequence).